Sequencing of this TCR beta chain was carried out in a study of T cells in narcolepsy. Findings of the study overall: Autoreactive HCRT-specific and TRIB2-specific clonotypes were marked in same-patient CSF-versus-blood CD4+ comparisons. Some memory CD4+ repertoires had no autoreactive clone sequences.

About this clone: What it recognizes is unknown.

The germline CDR1 and CDR2 sequences are SGHTA and FQGNSA. V shed 1 base and J shed 10 bases, with 15 bases lying between them. The CDR3 has 14 amino acids. The assay was immunoSEQ multiplex PCR, and TCRdb's table has in-frame clones only and misses some. The sample contains under 35,000 clones, about four fifths of which appear only once. The gene calls are TRBV7-2 and TRBJ2-3, with D uncertain. The clonotype originates from a human donor in good health. The sequenced material came from memory (CD45RA-) CD4+ T cells from blood. CDR3 DNA: TGTGCCAGCAGCTTAGGGGCCGGCCCGACCTCGCAGTATTTT. Amino acids: CASSLGAGPTSQYF.